These 5 T cell receptor beta chains came from one sample sequenced in a study of low-dose radiotherapy and immunotherapy resistance in tumors (dated by TCRdb to between 2021 and 2022). Instrument on record: Illumina HiSeq 2500. Superscript III and a set of TRAV- and TRBV-specific primers were used to synthesize first-strand cDNA, so that both TCRalpha and TCRbeta chains were covered. TCRs were amplified with Phusion for 20 PCR cycles, with a constant-region primer paired with the adapter attached to the V primers. TCRdb trimmed public reads at Q25 via fastp, called clones via MiXCR and kept in-frame beta chains. All rows with the same CDR3 protein become a single entry with the most common DNA and genes. The sample contains just over 90,000 distinct CDR3 sequences, about 20% of them found a single time. Roughly 13% of the sample is held by the ten biggest clonotypes. The time point label, as the study defines it: after trial treatment. The treatment or condition label of this sample denotes: LDRT plus nivolumab, ipilimumab, low-dose cyclophosphamide and aspirin (RACIN trial).

The sequencing used PBMCs, collected after low-dose radiotherapy plus immunotherapy. The source of these receptors is a female donor with ovarian cancer.

Comment on this clonotype: This likely traces to a read error, being one base from a far larger clone. The chain carries TRBV1 and TRBJ2-7; the table's D gene call, TRBD2, was not cross checked with the DNA. TRBV1 is recorded as a pseudogene. CDR3 length: 15 residues. The CDR3 DNA reads as TGTGCCAGCAGCCAATTCCCCGGGACTAGCGGGCACCTGTACTTC. It translates to CASSQFPGTSGHLYF.

This clonotype was detected many times. This chain uses TRBV6-2 or TRBV6-3 with TRBJ2-1, with TRBD2 matching 7 bases. With 6 bases clipped from V and 5 bases from J, the junction kept 10 bases outside the gene matches. The CDR3 runs 15 residues. CDR1 and CDR2 from the germline V gene are MNHEY and SVGEGT. The CDR3 sequence is CASSPLAATNNEQFF. The DNA for the CDR3 is TGTGCCAGCAGCCCTCTAGCGGCAACCAACAATGAGCAGTTCTTC.

The chain recombines TRBV20-1 with TRBJ2-7; D is unresolved. The CDR3 loop spans 12 amino acids. The germline V gene has CDR1 DFQATT and CDR2 SNEGSKA (reference sequence). Trimming took off 3 bases at V and 6 bases at J, with 12 bases between the two ends. CDR3 in DNA: TGCAGTGCTAGCTCGGTGGGGATCGAGCAGTACTTC. Encoded protein: CSASSVGIEQYF.

This clonotype occurred many times. The chain uses TRBV7-2 and TRBJ2-7; 9 nucleotides match TRBD1. The germline V gene encodes CDR1 SGHTA and CDR2 FQGNSA. This CDR3 spans 14 amino acids. Trimming at V came to 5 bases and at J to 2 bases, leaving 4 bases not matched to a gene. DNA for the CDR3: TGTGCCAGCAGCATCCGACAGGGGGCCTACGAGCAGTACTTC. Amino acids: CASSIRQGAYEQYF. The full variable domain, rest sourced from reference TRBV7-2 and TRBJ2-7, is GAGVSQSPSNKVTEKGKDVELRCDPISGHTALYWYRQSLGQGLEFLIYFQGNSAPDKSGLPSDRFSAERTGGSVSTLTIQRTQQEDSAVYLCASSIRQGAYEQYFGPGTRLTVT.

This clonotype was recorded many times. At one boundary the junction diverges from the germline segment, which might be a read error. This chain links TRBV5-3 with TRBJ2-6, with unresolved D. TRBV5-3 is an open reading frame, and its role is uncertain. The CDR3 runs to 17 residues. In nucleotides, the CDR3 is TGTGCCAGCAGCTTAGGACGGATGGCCTCTGGGGCCAACGTCCTGACTTTC. Translation gives CASSLGRMASGANVLTF.